This T cell receptor (beta chain) was sequenced during a study of blood T cell repertoires in COVID-19. On the study more broadly: Samples came from the United States, Italy and Spain, spanning acute and convalescent COVID-19. The cDNA or gDNA used as material had been derived from T cells, B-cell-depleted T cells, or PBMCs.

The V end lost 10 bases, the J end lost 4 bases, and 14 bases lay between the germline ends. CDR1 MNHEY and CDR2 SMNVEV come from the germline V gene (reference sequence). This CDR3 comprises 13 residues. In this sample, this clone turned up once. Original analysis: Reference gene primer amplification in the assay estimated nucleated cell counts. TCRdb keeps only in-frame clones here, not all; method: immunoSEQ multiplex PCR. The V and J calls and clone size were taken over from that table, and D and trimming were inferred from the DNA. This sample carries roughly 68,000 clones, roughly 84% of them seen once, and the ten largest clones take 6.6%.

The sequence was collected from a man aged 50 to 60 with active COVID-19. Material: peripheral blood. The chain joins TRBV27 to TRBJ2-1; D is perhaps TRBD2 (6 bases). CDR3 sequence: CATAGSPYNEQFF. The DNA of the CDR3 is TGTGCCACCGCCGGGAGCCCATACAATGAGCAGTTCTTC.